This TCR beta chain came from a study of radiotherapy plus CTLA-4 blockade in lung cancer. Ipilimumab CTLA-4 blockade and focal radiation were given to patients with chemo-refractory metastatic non-small-cell lung cancer. Measured with immunoSEQ multiplex PCR; TCRdb has only the in-frame clones, and not every one. This table holds tens of thousands of clones, approximately 70% found once. Germline V gives CDR1 LNHDA, CDR2 SQIVND (reference sequence). The CDR3 consists of 14 residues. Trimming took 5 bases from V and 4 from J, leaving 14 bases between them. The chain links TRBV19 to TRBJ1-2; no clear D. This clonotype was obtained from a human donor with non-small cell lung cancer whose response to radiotherapy plus ipilimumab could not be evaluated. The sequencing used peripheral blood, collected from a patient treated with radiotherapy plus ipilimumab. CDR3 coding DNA: TGTGCCAGTAGTGGAGCCCTCACTCGCTATGGCTACACCTTC. It encodes CASSGALTRYGYTF. The full variable domain, with the rest looked up from reference TRBV19 and TRBJ1-2, is DGGITQSPKYLFRKEGQNVTLSCEQNLNHDAMYWYRQDPGQGLRLIYYSQIVNDFQKGDIAEGYSVSREKKESFPLTVTSAQKNPTAFYLCASSGALTRYGYTFGSGTRLTVV.